This T cell receptor beta chain comes out of a study of T-cell reconstitution after alpha-beta-depleted transplantation in children. This clonotype was counted ten times or more. A library of TCRbeta sequences, prepared with unique molecular identifiers, was generated. MiXCR was run by TCRdb on the PCR reads, yielding one entry per CDR3 protein. The sample records around 400,000 distinct CDR3 sequences, roughly 20% being singletons. This TCR derives from a human donor who donated a stem cell graft to a child with acute myeloid leukemia. Sequenced here: PBMCs from the stem cell graft donor, sampled from the stem cell graft.

The CDR3 region is CSAGTRPSFYGGSPDTQYF. In DNA form, the CDR3 reads TGCAGTGCTGGAACACGCCCTTCTTTCTACGGTGGGAGTCCAGATACGCAGTATTTT. This chain links TRBV20-1 with TRBJ2-3; tentatively, D is TRBD2 (5 bases). The germline V gene has CDR1 DFQATT and CDR2 SNEGSKA (reference sequence). The CDR3 is 19 residues long. The V gene lost 5 bases and the J gene lost 4 bases, with 31 bases spanning the gap.